This T cell receptor (beta chain) was sequenced for a study of blood T cells in healthy people across ages. Whole-study context: Through template switching, about one barcoded beta molecule was captured per two T cells, as measured in model experiments.

Overall study findings and caveats: Older age coincided with a roughly linear decline in TCR beta diversity per million T cells.

This CDR3 contains 13 residues. Deletions cut 5 bases from V and 4 bases from J, with 10 bases between. Germline V gene lookup returns CDR1 MNHNY and CDR2 SVGAGI (reference sequence). Combining a sample-barcoded 5' primer with a J-beta primer mix, a second PCR ran for roughly 7 to 12 cycles. Unique molecular identifiers of 12 random nucleotides labeled each cDNA. One entry per CDR3 protein, called by TCRdb with MiXCR from the 5' RACE reads. The sample carries over 300,000 distinct CDR3 sequences, 45% to 60% recorded once. As for this clonotype: Its antigen is still unknown. A much larger clonotype is one base distant, so this may be a read error.

Total RNA, at least 5.5 micrograms per sample, was extracted from PBMCs. The sequencing input was blood. This receptor was taken from a man aged 55 to 70 in good health. This chain joins TRBV6-6 and TRBJ2-3; D might be TRBD2 (6 bases). CDR3 in amino acids: CASSPPSADTQYF. In DNA, the CDR3 is TGTGCCAGCAGTCCGCCTAGCGCAGATACGCAGTATTTT.